These 29 T cell receptor beta chains came from one sample sequenced in a study of blood T cell repertoires in COVID-19. The data were produced by immunoSEQ multiplex PCR, yet TCRdb's version contains in-frame clones alone and is incomplete. The repertoire holds under 150,000 clones, with about 91% as singletons. The sample consisted of peripheral blood. The receptor source for this set is a human donor in a cohort sampled during active COVID-19.

V usage is TRBV20-1 and J usage is TRBJ2-7; D gene unclear. V lost 5 bases and J lost 3, with 8 bases in between. CDR1 is DFQATT and CDR2 is SNEGSKA in the germline V gene (reference sequence). The length of the CDR3 is 11 residues. Here the CDR3 DNA reads TGCAGTGCTGTACTCGGCTACGAGCAGTACTTC. It specifies CSAVLGYEQYF.

V usage is TRBV19 and J usage is TRBJ2-3, with D tentatively TRBD2 (6 bases). This CDR3 is built from 14 residues. CDR1 and CDR2 from the germline V gene are LNHDA and SQIVND (reference sequence). V lost 6 bases and J lost 0, with 10 bases in between. The CDR3 loop reads CASRMDYSTDTQYF. DNA for the CDR3: TGTGCCAGTAGAATGGACTATAGCACAGATACGCAGTATTTT.

V and J are TRBV4-1 and TRBJ2-5; no firm D call. Between the trimmed V and J ends, which lost 1 base and 3 bases, there was a span of 6 bases. The CDR3 length is 13 residues. CDR1 is MGHRA, CDR2 YSYEKL, per germline. CDR3 protein: CASSQVSEETQYF. The CDR3 nucleotides read TGCGCCAGCAGCCAAGTATCGGAAGAGACCCAGTACTTC.

In regard to this clone: Additional DNA sequences in this sample encode the identical CDR3. The chain uses TRBV15 and TRBJ2-7; 9 nucleotides agree with TRBD1. The ends lost 3 bases at V and 1 base at J; junction bases unmatched: 1. CDR3 length: 14 amino acids. CDR1 LNHNV and CDR2 YYDKDF come from the germline V gene (reference sequence). CDR3 region: CATSRGTGSYEQYF. CDR3 nucleotides: TGTGCCACCAGCAGGGGGACAGGGTCCTACGAGCAGTACTTC. Full variable domain (outside the CDR3, taken from reference TRBV15 and TRBJ2-7): DAMVIQNPRYQVTQFGKPVTLSCSQTLNHNVMYWYQQKSSQAPKLLFHYYDKDFNNEADTPDNFQSRRPNTSFCFLDIRSPGLGDTAMYLCATSRGTGSYEQYFGPGTRLTVT.

The CDR3 reads CASSWGLSATEAFF. As DNA, the CDR3 is TGTGCCAGCAGCTGGGGACTCTCAGCCACTGAAGCTTTCTTT. This chain joins TRBV6-2 or TRBV6-3 and TRBJ1-1, with D possibly matching TRBD1 (5 bases). The germline V gene encodes CDR1 MNHEY and CDR2 SVGEGT. Trimming left V 6 bases short and J 4 bases short, with 15 bases between. The CDR3 loop spans 14 amino acids.

V usage is TRBV4-3 and J usage is TRBJ2-1, with TRBD1 matching over 11 bases. The CDR3 sequence is 15 residues long. Looked up from germline, CDR1 is LGHNA and CDR2 is YSLEER. V trimming: 5 bases; J trimming: 7 bases; junction bases outside the gene matches: 7. The CDR3 DNA reads as TGCGCCAGCAGCGGGGACAGGGGGTTGGGGAATGAGCAGTTCTTC. Residues: CASSGDRGLGNEQFF.

V usage is TRBV11-2 and J usage is TRBJ2-3; D call uncertain. V was shortened by 1 base and J by 8 bases, with 10 bases between the two germline ends. The CDR3 sequence is 13 residues long. Germline CDR1 reads SGHAT; CDR2 reads FQNNGV. The DNA for the CDR3 is TGTGCCAGCAGCTTAGGGCAGGATCTTACGCAGTATTTT. This translates into CASSLGQDLTQYF.

The chain couples TRBV7-3 to TRBJ2-3; 10 nucleotides line up with TRBD1. The CDR3 has 13 residues. The germline V gene has CDR1 SGHTA and CDR2 FQGTGA. After removal of 3 bases from V and 8 bases from J, the junction contained 2 bases not matched to a gene. DNA of the CDR3: TGTGCCAGCAGCTTGGGACAGGGGAGTACGCAGTATTTT. The encoded protein is CASSLGQGSTQYF.

The V gene is TRBV2, the J gene TRBJ1-6; 9 bases are shared with TRBD1. The CDR3 is 15 amino acids. CDR1 SNHLY and CDR2 FYNNEI come from the germline V gene. J lost 7 bases, V lost 6 bases, and 7 bases had no gene match. Here the CDR3 reads CASRSEGTGNSPLHF. CDR3 sequence (DNA): TGTGCCAGCAGGTCCGAAGGGACAGGGAATTCACCCCTCCACTTT.

The CDR3 sequence is CASSLGLGASYEQYF. The CDR3 DNA reads TGTGCCAGCAGCCTTGGCTTGGGCGCGTCCTACGAGCAGTACTTC. The V and J genes are TRBV11-2 and TRBJ2-7; D call uncertain. CDR1 and CDR2 from the germline V gene are SGHAT and FQNNGV. This CDR3 comprises 15 residues. The V and J ends lost 5 bases and 1 base respectively, with 15 bases between them.

The J gene is TRBJ2-7, the V gene TRBV14; D possibly corresponds to TRBD2 (5 bases). The CDR3 length is 13 residues. The germline V gene has CDR1 SGHDN and CDR2 FVKESK. V dropped 0 bases and J dropped 6 bases, with 9 bases sitting between them. The CDR3 DNA follows: TGTGCCAGCAGCCAAGATCTGGCGGGCGAGCAGTACTTC. Translated: CASSQDLAGEQYF.

This clone was seen a single time. The chain employs TRBV3-1 (or the pseudogene TRBV3-2) and TRBJ1-2; D gene ambiguous. The germline V and J ends were trimmed by 0 bases and 8 bases, with 10 bases remaining between them. The CDR3 loop spans 13 amino acids. Germline CDR1 reads LGHDT; CDR2 reads YNNKEL (reference sequence). CDR3 in DNA: TGTGCCAGCAGCCAAGATGGTGCGCGGGGCTACACCTTC. Amino acid sequence: CASSQDGARGYTF.

This chain connects TRBV5-1 to TRBJ1-1; the D gene is possibly TRBD1 (6 bases). Looked up from germline, CDR1 is SGHRS and CDR2 is YFSETQ. V dropped 0 bases and J dropped 11 bases, with 17 bases sitting between them. The CDR3 spans 14 residues. CDR3 DNA: TGCGCCAGCAGCTTGGCAACAGGGAGTAAAGGGGCTTTCTTT. This codes for CASSLATGSKGAFF.

This clone was detected only a few times. The genes are TRBV5-4 and TRBJ2-1, with D maybe TRBD2 (5 bases). Trimming removed 0 bases from V and 5 bases from J, with 9 bases in between. Germline assignment: CDR1 SGHNT and CDR2 YYREEE (reference sequence). This CDR3 has 14 residues. The CDR3 DNA is TGTGCCAGCAGCTTGGTTGGGAGAGACAATGAGCAGTTCTTC. It yields the protein CASSLVGRDNEQFF.

The J gene is TRBJ2-1, the V gene TRBV7-2, with 7 bases that match TRBD2. The CDR3 spans 15 residues. The germline V gene has CDR1 SGHTA and CDR2 FQGNSA. Germline trimming cut 5 bases from V and 5 bases from J; bases unmatched to any gene: 9. The CDR3 spells CASSPTGGTDNEQFF. CDR3 DNA: TGTGCCAGCAGCCCCACCGGGGGGACCGACAATGAGCAGTTCTTC.

The genes are TRBV7-6 and TRBJ2-1; 10 positions agree with TRBD2. The length of the CDR3 is 13 residues. Trimming removed 5 bases from V and 9 bases from J; junction bases left unmatched: 4. Germline loops: CDR1 SGHVS, CDR2 FNYEAQ. CDR3 in DNA: TGTGCCAGCAGCACAAGCGGGGGGGGTGAGCAGTTCTTC. Its translation: CASSTSGGGEQFF.

This sequence joins TRBV4-1 and TRBJ2-2, with D hard to call. CDR1 is MGHRA, CDR2 YSYEKL, per germline. The CDR3 runs to 16 residues. V was clipped by 1 base and J by 6 bases, with 15 bases between them. In DNA, the CDR3 is TGCGCCAGCAGCCAAGTTTGGCCTCCCAGTCCCGGGGAGCTGTTTTTT. Protein product: CASSQVWPPSPGELFF.

The CDR3 DNA is TGTGCTAGTGGTTTCCCAGGGGGCATCTTTAACACTGAAGCTTTCTTT. As protein: CASGFPGGIFNTEAFF. V and J are TRBV12-5 and TRBJ1-1; TRBD1 aligns across 8 bases. This CDR3 has 16 amino acids. V gave up 3 bases and J gave up 2 bases; unmatched junction bases: 8. Germline V CDR1 and CDR2: LGHNT, FRNRAP.

The gene calls are TRBV5-4 and TRBJ1-1; a weak D match, TRBD1 (6 bases). The CDR3 length is 15 residues. Germline assignment: CDR1 SGHNT and CDR2 YYREEE (reference sequence). Trimming removed 4 bases at V and 0 bases at J, with 13 bases between. The CDR3 spells CASSRGADMNTEAFF. The DNA of the CDR3 is TGTGCCAGCAGCCGGGGGGCGGACATGAACACTGAAGCTTTCTTT.

This chain links TRBV10-3 with TRBJ2-3, with 14 positions matching TRBD2. V lost 6 bases and J lost 1; bases outside the gene matches: 0. The germline V gene has CDR1 ENHRY and CDR2 SYGVKD. This CDR3 region has 15 residues. CDR3 residues: CAIRTSGGGTDTQYF. In DNA, the CDR3 is TGTGCCATCAGGACTAGCGGGGGGGGCACAGATACGCAGTATTTT.

This chain connects TRBV10-3 to TRBJ2-4; 7 bases align to TRBD2. The germline V gene encodes CDR1 ENHRY and CDR2 SYGVKD. The CDR3 has 14 amino acids. Trimming removed 1 base from V and 7 bases from J; junction bases left unmatched: 4. The CDR3 region has the DNA TGTGCCATCAGTGAGTTGTGGGAGGGGAACATTCAGTACTTC. Translation gives CAISELWEGNIQYF.

This rearrangement joins TRBV9 to TRBJ2-7; the match to TRBD2 covers 13 bases. This CDR3 contains 16 residues. From germline, CDR1 is SGDLS and CDR2 YYNGEE. V shed 0 bases and J 0 bases; nucleotides not matched to a gene: 0. The CDR3 is CASSVGLAGGSYEQYF. CDR3 bases: TGTGCCAGCAGCGTAGGACTAGCGGGAGGCTCCTACGAGCAGTACTTC. Variable domain in full (rest from reference TRBV9 and TRBJ2-7): DSGVTQTPKHLITATGQRVTLRCSPRSGDLSVYWYQQSLDQGLQFLIQYYNGEERAKGNILERFSAQQFPDLHSELNLSSLELGDSALYFCASSVGLAGGSYEQYFGPGTRLTVT.

Comment on this clone: Other DNA sequences within the sample encode an identical CDR3. This sequence joins TRBV4-3 and TRBJ2-7; maybe TRBD2 (5 bases). Trimming stripped 0 bases from V and 3 bases from J, with 6 bases between. The CDR3 has 13 amino acids. Germline V gene sequence: CDR1 LGHNA, CDR2 YSLEER. The CDR3 loop reads CASSQERGYEQYF. The CDR3 region has the DNA TGCGCCAGCAGCCAAGAACGGGGCTACGAGCAGTACTTC.

The chain has TRBV11-2 and TRBJ1-1; no clear D gene. Trimming removed 3 bases at V and 1 base at J, with 3 bases between. Germline-derived CDR1 and CDR2 are SGHAT and FQNNGV. The length of the CDR3 is 12 residues. CDR3 sequence (DNA): TGTGCCAGCAGCTTCGGGAACACTGAAGCTTTCTTT. Its translation is CASSFGNTEAFF.

This chain uses TRBV30 with TRBJ1-3, with D possibly TRBD1 on 5 matching bases. CDR1 is GTSNPN and CDR2 is SVGIG in the germline V gene (reference sequence). The V end lost 6 bases, the J end lost 2 bases, and 11 bases lay between the germline ends. The CDR3 runs 13 residues. CDR3 sequence (DNA): TGTGCCTGTTCGCGGGGCACTGGAAACACCATATATTTT. Amino acid sequence: CACSRGTGNTIYF.

The chain is built from TRBV6-5 and TRBJ1-3, with 9 bases identical to TRBD1. V lost 4 bases and J lost 8; bases outside the gene matches: 12. The CDR3 consists of 16 residues. The germline V gene has CDR1 MNHEY and CDR2 SVGAGI. Written as DNA, the CDR3 is TGTGCCAGCAGTTCATCTCCGGGACAGGGTATAGACACCATATATTTT. Translation gives CASSSSPGQGIDTIYF.

This sequence joins TRBV20-1 and TRBJ1-6; perhaps TRBD1 as D (5 bases). The CDR3 contains 13 residues. The V gene lost 3 bases and the J gene lost 14 bases, with 17 bases spanning the gap. Looked up from germline, CDR1 is DFQATT and CDR2 is SNEGSKA (reference sequence). The CDR3 DNA is TGCAGTGCTAGTTGGGGCTTGGGGGGGGCCCTCCACTTT. It translates to CSASWGLGGALHF.

This clone was recorded once. The chain couples TRBV14 to TRBJ1-2; TRBD1 is a possible D gene (6 bases). V was pared by 7 bases and J by 2 bases, with 17 bases between. Germline CDR1 and CDR2: SGHDN and FVKESK. The CDR3 has 15 residues. CDR3 loop: CASIHRDIQNYGYTF. CDR3 nucleotide sequence: TGTGCCAGCATCCACCGGGACATCCAAAACTATGGCTACACCTTC.

The V and J genes are TRBV18 and TRBJ2-2; 9 bases agree with TRBD1. The CDR3 length is 15 residues. Trimming cost V 4 bases and J 0 bases; bases outside gene matches: 0. Germline CDR1 KGHSH, CDR2 LQKENI. The CDR3 sequence is CASSRDRANTGELFF. In DNA form, the CDR3 reads TGTGCCAGCTCACGGGACAGGGCGAACACCGGGGAGCTGTTTTTT.